The present TCR beta chain was sequenced within a study of cytomegalovirus exposure and HLA in healthy donors. Study outcomes and limitations: Presence/absence comparisons presumed near-even sequencing depth among donors. In vitro assays verified that three CMV-associated chains recognized CMV antigens specifically. As immune exposure information, only CMV serostatus was available.

This clone was detected only a few times. Its antigen is still unknown. Vbeta (60) and Jbeta (13) primers were used in the PCR. In the authors' methods: In a later analysis, around 10 million of about 80 million unique beta chains occurred in at least two donors. Profiled with immunoSEQ multiplex PCR; TCRdb holds only in-frame clones, not every one. D and trimming come from the DNA, and the V and J calls and clone size come from that table. The sample holds over 85,000 clones; 6.5% to 8% are singletons and the top ten take 2.3%. Trimming shortened V by 3 bases and J by 7 bases, and 16 bases separated the two germline ends. The germline V gene encodes CDR1 MDHEN and CDR2 SYDVKM. The CDR3 runs to 15 residues.

Sequencing input: PBMCs. The receptor was isolated from a man aged 50 or older in good health and CMV-seronegative. This chain links TRBV28 with TRBJ1-5; D is unresolved. The CDR3 DNA reads as TGTGCCAGCAGTTTCCTGTCTCAATCGGTACAGCCCCAGCATTTT. It specifies CASSFLSQSVQPQHF. Full variable domain (rest looked up from reference TRBV28 and TRBJ1-5): DVKVTQSSRYLVKRTGEKVFLECVQDMDHENMFWYRQDPGLGLRLIYFSYDVKMKEKGDIPEGYSVSREKKERFSLILESASTNQTSMYLCASSFLSQSVQPQHFGDGTRLSIL.